The entry below gives a single T cell receptor (beta chain) sequence along with its context. The data were obtained in a study of shared clonotypes between healthy human individuals. Terminally differentiated effector memory CD45RA+ cells were left out of the naive CD8 fraction, which was CD45RO-negative and positively selected for CCR7. CDR1 is MDHEN, CDR2 SYDVKM, per germline. V was trimmed by 4 bases and J by 0 bases, leaving 16 bases between them. CDR3 length equals 16 residues. Every immunoSEQ plate was one replicate of a subset's evenly spread DNA. The data were produced by immunoSEQ multiplex PCR, yet TCRdb's version contains in-frame clones alone and is incomplete. Of about 2 million clones listed, less than 95% are singletons.

What was sequenced was naive CD8+ T cells sorted from blood. This receptor was identified in a man aged 18 to 29 in good health. The V call is TRBV28, the J call TRBJ2-7; D is unresolved. CDR3 in amino acids: CASSSPLSGVSYEQYF. CDR3 bases: TGTGCCAGCAGTTCCCCCTTGTCTGGGGTCTCCTACGAGCAGTACTTC.